The next 21 T cell receptor beta chains were all read from a single sample in a study of CD8 T cells in Susac syndrome. The authors reverse transcribed roughly 0.5 to 1 ug RNA with random hexamers. Each CDR3 protein is one row after TCRdb ran MiXCR on the immunoSEQ multiplex PCR reads. The sample yields 200,000 to 250,000 distinct CDR3 sequences, roughly 95% seen once. Sequenced material: CD4+ T cells from PBMCs. These receptor sequences come from a human donor with multiple sclerosis.

The chain has TRBV2 and TRBJ2-1, with 8 bases fitting TRBD2. This CDR3 has 13 amino acids. Germline V gene data show CDR1 as SNHLY and CDR2 as FYNNEI. Trimming removed 7 bases from V and 6 bases from J; junction bases left unmatched: 5. CDR3 in amino acids: CASNSGIVNEQFF. For the CDR3, the DNA is TGTGCCAGCAATAGCGGGATCGTCAATGAGCAGTTCTTC.

The chain joins TRBV4-1 to TRBJ2-3, with TRBD1 matching 8 bases. V lost 1 base to trimming and J lost 2 bases; unmatched junction nucleotides: 2. This CDR3 comprises 15 residues. Germline CDR1 reads MGHRA; CDR2 reads YSYEKL. CDR3 loop: CASSQVQGVTDTQYF. As DNA, the CDR3 is TGCGCCAGCAGCCAAGTACAGGGGGTCACAGATACGCAGTATTTT.

The chain recombines TRBV20-1 with TRBJ2-5; 8 positions agree with TRBD1. The CDR3 is 14 residues long. Losses at the gene ends were 6 bases for V and 5 bases for J; bases not matched to a gene: 11. CDR1 is DFQATT, CDR2 SNEGSKA, per germline (reference sequence). The CDR3 sequence: CSAAAGTGDETQYF. The CDR3 DNA reads as TGCAGTGCGGCTGCCGGGACAGGCGACGAGACCCAGTACTTC.

The chain links TRBV5-1 to TRBJ2-4, with D possibly being TRBD2 (6 bases). Germline V gene lookup returns CDR1 SGHRS and CDR2 YFSETQ. Between the trimmed V and J ends, which lost 5 bases and 6 bases, there was a span of 12 bases. CDR3 length equals 13 residues. CDR3 in DNA: TGCGCCAGCAGTCGGGGGACCTTAAACATTCAGTACTTC. Protein product: CASSRGTLNIQYF.

The gene calls are TRBV13 and TRBJ2-6, with D perhaps TRBD2 (6 bases). The ends were cut back, 8 bases at V and 0 bases at J, with 14 bases in the middle. CDR1 is PRHDT, CDR2 FYEKMQ, per germline (reference sequence). The CDR3 is 16 amino acids. The CDR3, as DNA: TGTGCCAGCCAGGAGGGGCTTAGCTCTGGGGCCAACGTCCTGACTTTC. Translated: CASQEGLSSGANVLTF.

This chain joins TRBV9 and TRBJ1-2; D uncertain. Germline loops: CDR1 SGDLS, CDR2 YYNGEE. The V gene lost 4 bases and the J gene lost 1 base, with 11 bases spanning the gap. The CDR3 is made up of 14 amino acids. The CDR3: CASSPHGSNYGYTF. As DNA, the CDR3 is TGTGCCAGCAGCCCTCATGGGAGTAACTATGGCTACACCTTC.

The chain recombines TRBV18 with TRBJ2-1; 8 nucleotides align to TRBD1. The length of the CDR3 is 16 residues. The V gene's germline CDR1 is KGHSH and CDR2 LQKENI. The ends lost 3 bases at V and 4 bases at J; junction bases unmatched: 8. CDR3 in amino acids: CASSPDPGGMYNEQFF. CDR3 sequence (DNA): TGTGCCAGCTCACCGGATCCAGGGGGCATGTACAATGAGCAGTTCTTC. Variable domain in full (rest from reference TRBV18 and TRBJ2-1): NAGVMQNPRHLVRRRGQEARLRCSPMKGHSHVYWYRQLPEEGLKFMVYLQKENIIDESGMPKERFSAEFPKEGPSILRIQQVVRGDSAAYFCASSPDPGGMYNEQFFGPGTRLTVL.

The chain combines TRBV18 with TRBJ2-3; D is unresolved. The CDR3 length is 15 residues. CDR1 is KGHSH, CDR2 LQKENI, per germline. V lost 2 bases to trimming and J lost 4 bases, with 13 bases between them. CDR3 DNA: TGTGCCAGCTCACCAGTATTGTCCAGAGCAGATACGCAGTATTTT. Translating it yields CASSPVLSRADTQYF.

This clonotype occurred a few times. The genes are TRBV2 and TRBJ2-5, with D possibly being TRBD2 (5 bases). The germline V gene has CDR1 SNHLY and CDR2 FYNNEI. The CDR3 is made up of 12 amino acids. V lost 8 bases and J lost 4, with 11 bases in between. In nucleotides, the CDR3 is TGTGCCAGCTCCCAGGAGGTAGAGACCCAGTACTTC. This gives the protein CASSQEVETQYF.

The genes are TRBV9 and TRBJ1-2; D might be TRBD1 (6 bases). Germline CDR1 and CDR2: SGDLS and YYNGEE. V gave up 4 bases and J gave up 4 bases, with 20 bases separating them. CDR3 length equals 16 residues. DNA of the CDR3: TGTGCCAGCAGCCGCTCCTTCGGACAGTCCTTCTATGGCTACACCTTC. The encoded protein is CASSRSFGQSFYGYTF.

V usage is TRBV20-1 and J usage is TRBJ2-3; TRBD2 matches 12 bases. The CDR3 is made up of 18 amino acids. V lost 3 bases and J lost 5; bases outside the gene matches: 15. Germline CDR1 is DFQATT and CDR2 is SNEGSKA (reference sequence). The CDR3 DNA reads TGCAGTGCTAGCGATTCTAGCGGGAGGGCCGGGGGAAGAGATACGCAGTATTTT. Its translation is CSASDSSGRAGGRDTQYF.

The V call is TRBV7-9, the J call TRBJ1-3; tentative D call: TRBD1 (5 bases). Trimming took 4 bases from V and 4 from J, leaving 5 bases between them. CDR3 length: 12 residues. Germline CDR1 and CDR2: SEHNR and FQNEAQ (reference sequence). The CDR3 DNA is TGTGCCAGCAGCTGGGGGGGAAACACCATATATTTT. Protein product: CASSWGGNTIYF. Together with reference TRBV7-9 and TRBJ1-3, the CDR3 gives the full variable domain: DTGVSQNPRHKITKRGQNVTFRCDPISEHNRLYWYRQTLGQGPEFLTYFQNEAQLEKSRLLSDRFSAERPKGSFSTLEIQRTEQGDSAMYLCASSWGGNTIYFGEGSWLTVV.

V and J are TRBV28 and TRBJ2-7; weak D call: TRBD1 (6 bases). The CDR3 has 15 amino acids. The ends were cut back, 7 bases at V and 3 bases at J, with 19 bases in the middle. Germline lookup yields CDR1 MDHEN and CDR2 SYDVKM. The CDR3 DNA reads TGTGCCAGCAACCCAAGGGGGTCCCTGGGCTACGAGCAGTACTTC. Translated, it gives CASNPRGSLGYEQYF.

The chain combines TRBV12-3 or TRBV12-4 with TRBJ2-3; 7 bases fit TRBD1. This CDR3 has 15 residues. V was clipped by 7 bases and J by 0 bases; unmatched bases: 7. The CDR3 DNA follows: TGTGCCAGCACCTCGGACAGGCGGAGCACAGATACGCAGTATTTT. This codes for CASTSDRRSTDTQYF.

This chain links TRBV2 with TRBJ1-2, with a tentative D call TRBD1 (6 bases). V lost 6 bases and J 8 bases, leaving 19 bases between the germline ends. The CDR3 runs to 14 residues. From germline, CDR1 is SNHLY and CDR2 FYNNEI. The CDR3 coding sequence is TGTGCCAGCAGCGAGAACGCAGGGGTTGGCGGCTACACCTTC. Its protein product is CASSENAGVGGYTF.

The chain uses TRBV3-1 and TRBJ2-7; the match to TRBD1 covers 7 bases. The trim removed 0 bases at V and 1 base at J, leaving 0 bases unmatched. The CDR3 contains 14 residues. The germline V gene encodes CDR1 LGHDT and CDR2 YNNKEL (reference sequence). CDR3 loop: CASSQETGSYEQYF. CDR3 nucleotide sequence: TGTGCCAGCAGCCAAGAGACAGGGTCCTACGAGCAGTACTTC.

The rearrangement uses TRBV14 and TRBJ1-1; D is uncertain. Germline CDR1 and CDR2: SGHDN and FVKESK. V shed 6 bases and J shed 0 bases, with 8 bases lying between them. This CDR3 spans 13 amino acids. This CDR3 reads CASRYTVNTEAFF. The CDR3 DNA is TGTGCCAGCAGGTACACGGTGAACACTGAAGCTTTCTTT.

This chain uses TRBV7-9 with TRBJ1-1; no reliable D call. CDR1 and CDR2 from the germline V gene are SEHNR and FQNEAQ (reference sequence). V was shortened by 3 bases and J by 7 bases, with 6 bases between the two germline ends. The CDR3 is 11 residues long. The CDR3 region is CASSFMGEAFF. In nucleotides, the CDR3 is TGTGCCAGCAGCTTTATGGGTGAAGCTTTCTTT.

The chain employs TRBV25-1 and TRBJ1-2; possible D gene TRBD1, 5 bases. Looked up from germline, CDR1 is MGHDK and CDR2 is SYGVNS. V was cut by 0 bases and J by 3 bases, with 8 bases left in between. The CDR3 totals 14 residues. CDR3 in DNA: TGTGCCAGCAGTGAATATGGGGGATACTATGGCTACACCTTC. This encodes CASSEYGGYYGYTF.

The rearrangement uses TRBV11-1 and TRBJ1-1; D call uncertain. V was shortened by 3 bases and J by 0 bases, with 11 bases between the two germline ends. Germline V CDR1 and CDR2: SGHAT, FQDESV (reference sequence). The CDR3 runs 15 residues. For the CDR3, the DNA is TGTGCCAGCAGCTTTACAAGATTCATGAACACTGAAGCTTTCTTT. It encodes CASSFTRFMNTEAFF.

For the CDR3, the DNA is TGTGCCAGCAGTTTTAACGACAGGGTACGGGAAAAACTGTTTTTT. Its protein is CASSFNDRVREKLFF. The gene calls are TRBV12-3 or TRBV12-4 and TRBJ1-4; 7 bases are shared with TRBD1. The V gene end was trimmed by 3 bases and the J gene end by 8 bases; junction bases not matched to a gene: 9. The length of the CDR3 is 15 residues.